This section outlines one T cell receptor beta chain sequence together with its context. The assay was immunoSEQ multiplex PCR, and TCRdb's table has in-frame clones only and misses some. The profile shows 94,000 or so clones, about 85% of them singletons. The data were obtained in a study of OX40 agonist ivuxolimab in advanced cancers. Study background: Dosing consisted of intravenous ivuxolimab at 0.01 to 10 mg/kg every 2 weeks.

The CDR3 runs 13 residues. V dropped 5 bases and J dropped 1 base, with 9 bases sitting between them. Germline loops: CDR1 SEHNR, CDR2 FQNEAQ (reference sequence). The sample consisted of CD4+ or CD8+ T cells sorted from blood, taken in a trial of the OX40 agonist ivuxolimab. This clonotype was sampled from an adult with an advanced solid tumor such as melanoma, head and neck, liver or kidney cancer. This rearrangement joins TRBV7-9 to TRBJ2-7; D may correspond to TRBD1 or TRBD2 (5 bases each). The CDR3: CASSRDGSYEQYV. In nucleotides, the CDR3 is TGTGCCAGCAGCCGGGACGGATCCTACGAGCAGTACGTC.